This paragraph reports one T cell receptor (beta chain). Its antigen remains unknown. Time point denoted: baseline, week 1 (first vaccination visit). Treatment described: pre-vaccination baseline after standard-of-care therapy. Astrocytomas found in donors were new, WHO grade 3 or 4, IDH1-mutant and ATRX-lost. Germline V CDR1 and CDR2: SQVTM, ANQGSEA. V was clipped by 7 bases and J by 4 bases; unmatched bases: 7. The CDR3 consists of 13 residues. This entry is derived from a study of a mutant IDH1 vaccine in newly diagnosed glioma. As for the study in general: Treatment recipients were about 62% male and around 40% female, and their mean age was roughly 44 years. Receipt of radiotherapy, temozolomide, or both preceded the study, and most received both.

Findings and limits, study-wide: Immune responses induced by the vaccine were seen in about 93% of patients, spanning multiple MHC alleles.

Assay used: immunoSEQ multiplex PCR; TCRdb lists only in-frame clones, some missing. The sample has tens of thousands of clones, roughly 87% seen once. This receptor was identified in a man aged 30-40 years with glioma. The sequenced sample was PBMCs, obtained from a glioma patient treated with radiotherapy, temozolomide or both. The chain employs TRBV29-1 and TRBJ1-1; 9 bases map to TRBD1. This chain's CDR3 is CSASDRGRTEAFF. In DNA, the CDR3 is TGCAGCGCCTCGGACAGGGGACGCACTGAAGCTTTCTTT.